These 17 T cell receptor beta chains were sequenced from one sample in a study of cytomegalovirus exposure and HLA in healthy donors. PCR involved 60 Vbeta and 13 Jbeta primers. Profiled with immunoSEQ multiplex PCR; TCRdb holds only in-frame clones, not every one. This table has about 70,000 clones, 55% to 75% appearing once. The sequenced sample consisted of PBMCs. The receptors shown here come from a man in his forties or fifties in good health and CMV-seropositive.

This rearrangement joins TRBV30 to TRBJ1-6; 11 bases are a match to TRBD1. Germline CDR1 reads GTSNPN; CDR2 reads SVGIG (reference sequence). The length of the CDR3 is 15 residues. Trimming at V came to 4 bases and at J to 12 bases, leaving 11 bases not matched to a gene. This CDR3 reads CAWTTRDRGFVPLHF. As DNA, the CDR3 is TGTGCCTGGACTACCCGGGACAGGGGGTTTGTACCCCTCCACTTT.

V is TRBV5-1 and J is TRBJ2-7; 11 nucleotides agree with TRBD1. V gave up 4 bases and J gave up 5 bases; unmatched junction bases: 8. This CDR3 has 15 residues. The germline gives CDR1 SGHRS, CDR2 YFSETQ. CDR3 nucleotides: TGCGCCAGCAGCCCCGGACAGGGGGCATTACACGAGCAGTACTTC. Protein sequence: CASSPGQGALHEQYF.

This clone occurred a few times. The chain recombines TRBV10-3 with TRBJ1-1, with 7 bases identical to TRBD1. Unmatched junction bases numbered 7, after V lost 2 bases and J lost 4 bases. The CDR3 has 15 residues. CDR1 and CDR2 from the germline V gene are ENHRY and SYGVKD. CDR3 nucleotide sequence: TGTGCCATCAGTGAGGGAGGTGCAGGGGGCACTGAAGCTTTCTTT. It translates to CAISEGGAGGTEAFF.

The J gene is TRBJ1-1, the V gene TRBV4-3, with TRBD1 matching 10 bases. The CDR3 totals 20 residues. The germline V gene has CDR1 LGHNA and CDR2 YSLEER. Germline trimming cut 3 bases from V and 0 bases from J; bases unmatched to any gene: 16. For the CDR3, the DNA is TGCGCCAGCAGCCAGGGAACCATGGACAGGGGGATTTTGATGAACACTGAAGCTTTCTTT. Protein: CASSQGTMDRGILMNTEAFF.

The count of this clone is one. The CDR3 reads CSVESQGKLFF. The DNA of the CDR3 is TGCAGCGTCGAATCGCAGGGAAAACTGTTTTTT. The rearrangement links TRBV29-1 to TRBJ1-4, with D tentatively TRBD1 (5 bases). This CDR3 comprises 11 residues. V lost 6 bases to trimming and J lost 10 bases, with 12 bases between them. CDR1 and CDR2 from the germline V gene are SQVTM and ANQGSEA.

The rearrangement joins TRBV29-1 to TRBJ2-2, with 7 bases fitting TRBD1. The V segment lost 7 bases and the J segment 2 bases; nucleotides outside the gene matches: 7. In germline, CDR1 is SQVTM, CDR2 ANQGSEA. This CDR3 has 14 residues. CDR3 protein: CSAEGQFNTGELFF. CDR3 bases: TGCAGCGCCGAGGGACAGTTTAACACCGGGGAGCTGTTTTTT.

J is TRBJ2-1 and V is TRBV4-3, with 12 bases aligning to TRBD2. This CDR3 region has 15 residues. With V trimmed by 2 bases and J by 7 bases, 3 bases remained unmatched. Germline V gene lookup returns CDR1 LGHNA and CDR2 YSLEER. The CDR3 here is CASSQKTSGGNEQFF. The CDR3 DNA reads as TGCGCCAGCAGCCAAAAAACTAGCGGGGGGAATGAGCAGTTCTTC.

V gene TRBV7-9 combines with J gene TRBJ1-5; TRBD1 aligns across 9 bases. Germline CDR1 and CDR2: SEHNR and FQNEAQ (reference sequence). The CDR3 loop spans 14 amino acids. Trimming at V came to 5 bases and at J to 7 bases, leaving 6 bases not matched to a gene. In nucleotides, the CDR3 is TGTGCCAGCAGCCGCGGACAGGGGCGGCAGCCCCAGCATTTT. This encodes CASSRGQGRQPQHF.

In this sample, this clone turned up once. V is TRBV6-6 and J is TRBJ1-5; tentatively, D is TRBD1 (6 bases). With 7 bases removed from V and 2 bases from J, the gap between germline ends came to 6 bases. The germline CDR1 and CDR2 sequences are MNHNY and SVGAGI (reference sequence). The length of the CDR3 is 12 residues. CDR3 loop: CASKGGNQPQHF. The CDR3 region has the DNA TGTGCCAGCAAGGGGGGCAATCAGCCCCAGCATTTT.

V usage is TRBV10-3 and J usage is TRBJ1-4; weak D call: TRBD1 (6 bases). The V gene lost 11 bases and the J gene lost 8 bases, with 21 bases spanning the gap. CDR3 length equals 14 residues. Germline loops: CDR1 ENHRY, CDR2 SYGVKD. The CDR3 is CAVSQGMRGEKLFF. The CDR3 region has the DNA TGTGCCGTTTCACAGGGCATGAGAGGCGAAAAACTGTTTTTT.

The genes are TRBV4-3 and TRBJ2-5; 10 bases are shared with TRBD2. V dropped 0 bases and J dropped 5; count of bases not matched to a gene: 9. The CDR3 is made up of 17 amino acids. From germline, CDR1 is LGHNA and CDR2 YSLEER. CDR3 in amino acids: CASSQEGRAGGHETQYF. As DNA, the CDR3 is TGCGCCAGCAGCCAAGAAGGGAGAGCGGGAGGGCACGAGACCCAGTACTTC.

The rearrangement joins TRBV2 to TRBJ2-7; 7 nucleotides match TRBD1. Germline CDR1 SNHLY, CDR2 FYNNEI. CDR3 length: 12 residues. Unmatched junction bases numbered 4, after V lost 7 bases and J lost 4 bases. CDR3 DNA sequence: TGTGCCAGCACTCGACAGGGATACGAGCAGTACTTC. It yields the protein CASTRQGYEQYF.

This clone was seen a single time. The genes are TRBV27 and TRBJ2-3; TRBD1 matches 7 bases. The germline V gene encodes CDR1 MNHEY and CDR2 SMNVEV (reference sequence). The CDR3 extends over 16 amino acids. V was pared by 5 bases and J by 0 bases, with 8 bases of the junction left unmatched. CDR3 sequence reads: CASSPLGDRSTDTQYF. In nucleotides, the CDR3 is TGTGCCAGCAGTCCCTTGGGGGACAGAAGCACAGATACGCAGTATTTT.

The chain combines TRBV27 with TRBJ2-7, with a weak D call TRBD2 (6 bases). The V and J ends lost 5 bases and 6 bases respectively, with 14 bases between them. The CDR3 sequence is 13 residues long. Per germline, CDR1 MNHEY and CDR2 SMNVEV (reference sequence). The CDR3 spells CASSAGRMVEQYF. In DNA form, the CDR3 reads TGTGCCAGCAGTGCGGGACGGATGGTCGAGCAGTACTTC.

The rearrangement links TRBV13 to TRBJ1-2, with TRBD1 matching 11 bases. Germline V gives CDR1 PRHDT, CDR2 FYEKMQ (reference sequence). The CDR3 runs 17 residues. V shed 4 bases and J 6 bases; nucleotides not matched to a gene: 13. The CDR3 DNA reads TGTGCCAGCAGCTACCGAAGTGGGACAGGGGGTCGCGATGGCTACACCTTC. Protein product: CASSYRSGTGGRDGYTF.

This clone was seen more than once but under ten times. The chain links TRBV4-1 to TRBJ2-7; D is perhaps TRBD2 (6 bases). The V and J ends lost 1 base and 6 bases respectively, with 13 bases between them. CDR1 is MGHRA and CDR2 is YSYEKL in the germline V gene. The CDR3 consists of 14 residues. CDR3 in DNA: TGCGCCAGCAGCCAAGTTCGCGGGATGGGCGAGCAGTACTTC. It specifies CASSQVRGMGEQYF.

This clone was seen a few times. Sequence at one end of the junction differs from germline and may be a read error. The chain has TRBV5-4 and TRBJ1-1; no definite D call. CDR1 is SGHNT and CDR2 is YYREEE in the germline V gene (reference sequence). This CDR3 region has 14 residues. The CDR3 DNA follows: TGCGCCAGCAGCCACCGGGAGGCGAACACTGAAGCTTTCTTT. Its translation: CASSHREANTEAFF.